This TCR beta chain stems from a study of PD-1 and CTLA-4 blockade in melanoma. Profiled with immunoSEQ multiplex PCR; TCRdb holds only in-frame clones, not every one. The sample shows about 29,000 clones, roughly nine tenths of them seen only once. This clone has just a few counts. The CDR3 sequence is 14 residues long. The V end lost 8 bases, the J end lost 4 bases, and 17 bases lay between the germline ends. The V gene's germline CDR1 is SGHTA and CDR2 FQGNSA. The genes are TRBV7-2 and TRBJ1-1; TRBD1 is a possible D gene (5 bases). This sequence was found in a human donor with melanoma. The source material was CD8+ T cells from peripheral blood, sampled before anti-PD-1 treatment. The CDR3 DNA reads TGTGCCAGCCGCCCCGACAGCTTGGGCACTGAAGCTTTCTTT. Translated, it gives CASRPDSLGTEAFF.